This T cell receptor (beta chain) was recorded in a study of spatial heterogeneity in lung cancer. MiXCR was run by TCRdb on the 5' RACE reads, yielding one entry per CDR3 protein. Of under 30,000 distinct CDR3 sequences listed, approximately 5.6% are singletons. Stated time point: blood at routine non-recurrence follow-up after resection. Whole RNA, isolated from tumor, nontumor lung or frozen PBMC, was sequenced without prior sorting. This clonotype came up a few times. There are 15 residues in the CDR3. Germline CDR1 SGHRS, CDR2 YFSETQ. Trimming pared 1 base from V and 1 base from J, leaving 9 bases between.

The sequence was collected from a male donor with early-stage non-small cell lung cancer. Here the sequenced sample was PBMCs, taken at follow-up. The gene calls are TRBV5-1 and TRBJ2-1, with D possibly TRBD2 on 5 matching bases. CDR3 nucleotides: TGCGCCAGCAGCTTGAGAGCGGAGTCCTACAATGAGCAGTTCTTC. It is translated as CASSLRAESYNEQFF.